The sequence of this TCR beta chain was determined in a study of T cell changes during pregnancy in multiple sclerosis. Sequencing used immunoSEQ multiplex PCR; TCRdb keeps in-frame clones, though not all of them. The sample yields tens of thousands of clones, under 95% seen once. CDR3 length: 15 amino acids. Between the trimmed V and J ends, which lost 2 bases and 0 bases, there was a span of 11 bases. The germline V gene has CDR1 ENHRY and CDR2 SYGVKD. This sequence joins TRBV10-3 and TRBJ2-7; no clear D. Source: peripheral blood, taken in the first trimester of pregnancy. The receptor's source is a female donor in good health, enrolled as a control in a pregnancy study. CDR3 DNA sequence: TGTGCCATCAGTGAGCGAGCGCTCAGCTCCTACGAGCAGTACTTC. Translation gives CAISERALSSYEQYF.